Below are 8 T cell receptor beta chains sequenced from a single sample in a study of cytomegalovirus exposure and HLA in healthy donors. Generated by immunoSEQ multiplex PCR, the TCRdb table keeps only in-frame clones and is missing some. The sample carries about 220,000 clones, approximately 90% recorded once. Sequencing was carried out using PBMCs. These receptors all come from a young woman in good health and CMV-seronegative.

The CDR3 sequence: CASGSGITNNEQFF. The CDR3 DNA sequence: TGTGCCAGCGGTAGCGGGATCACAAACAATGAGCAGTTCTTC. The chain combines TRBV6-1 with TRBJ2-1; 8 nucleotides agree with TRBD2. The CDR3 is 14 residues long. The germline V gene encodes CDR1 MNHNS and CDR2 SASEGT. With 8 bases clipped from V and 5 bases from J, the junction kept 8 bases outside the gene matches.

The chain employs TRBV11-2 and TRBJ2-7; D gene ambiguous. The CDR3 has 11 residues. Germline V gene sequence: CDR1 SGHAT, CDR2 FQNNGV. Deletions cut 3 bases from V and 5 bases from J, with 5 bases between. The CDR3 is CASSLENEQYF. The CDR3 bases are TGTGCCAGCAGCTTGGAGAACGAGCAGTACTTC.

The genes are TRBV5-1 and TRBJ2-6; D call uncertain. The V end lost 7 bases, the J end lost 3 bases, and 5 bases lay between the germline ends. Germline CDR1 reads SGHRS; CDR2 reads YFSETQ. The CDR3 loop spans 12 amino acids. In nucleotides, the CDR3 is TGCGCCAGCTTCAGTGGGGCCAACGTCCTGACTTTC. It translates to CASFSGANVLTF.

This chain connects TRBV5-1 to TRBJ2-6, with no clear D. There are 19 residues in the CDR3. Trimming shortened V by 4 bases and J by 0 bases, and 20 bases separated the two germline ends. CDR1 and CDR2 (germline): SGHRS, YFSETQ. Here the CDR3 reads CASSTATGRSGSGANVLTF. The CDR3 nucleotides read TGCGCCAGCAGCACCGCGACGGGTCGCTCCGGCTCTGGGGCCAACGTCCTGACTTTC.

The chain is built from TRBV4-2 and TRBJ2-7; 13 nucleotides align to TRBD2. The CDR3 length is 17 residues. The V gene end was trimmed by 1 base and the J gene end by 9 bases; junction bases not matched to a gene: 12. Germline CDR1 LGHNA, CDR2 YNFKEQ. In DNA form, the CDR3 reads TGTGCCAGCAGCCAAGGGACTAGCGGGAGTTCTTATTCTTGGCAGTACTTC. Translating gives CASSQGTSGSSYSWQYF.

This clone occurred once. This chain joins TRBV5-4 and TRBJ1-1; 8 bases fit TRBD1. CDR1 SGHNT and CDR2 YYREEE come from the germline V gene (reference sequence). With 0 bases clipped from V and 6 bases from J, the junction kept 10 bases outside the gene matches. This CDR3 contains 16 residues. For the CDR3, the DNA is TGTGCCAGCAGCTTGGGAGTGGTCAGGGGGCGGGCTGAAGCTTTCTTT. Translated: CASSLGVVRGRAEAFF.

The chain joins TRBV28 to TRBJ1-2; TRBD1 is a possible D gene (6 bases). Germline CDR1 MDHEN, CDR2 SYDVKM. V was pared by 8 bases and J by 3 bases, with 22 bases between. This CDR3 has 16 residues. CDR3 protein: CASPSLPDRTDYGYTF. The DNA for the CDR3 is TGTGCCAGCCCAAGCCTGCCCGACAGGACCGACTATGGCTACACCTTC.

This clone was counted once. This CDR3 reads CASRPTNREETQYF. CDR3 nucleotides: TGTGCCAGCAGGCCAACCAACAGGGAAGAGACCCAGTACTTC. This sequence joins TRBV27 and TRBJ2-5; D is possibly TRBD1 (6 bases). Germline loops: CDR1 MNHEY, CDR2 SMNVEV (reference sequence). This CDR3 spans 14 amino acids. Trimming pared 6 bases from V and 3 bases from J, leaving 14 bases between.